This T cell receptor beta chain was identified during a study of CXCR3-negative and CXCR3-positive naive CD8 T cells. About this clonotype itself: Antigen unknown.

All TRB cDNA libraries came from 5' RACE performed with UMI labels. TCRdb derives one entry per CDR3 protein from the 5' RACE reads, leaving out DNA. The listing records under 85,000 distinct CDR3 sequences. CDR3 length equals 15 residues. Germline V gene lookup returns CDR1 LGHNT and CDR2 FRNRAP. Study-wide findings and caveats: Whereas memory cells differed, naive CXCR3-negative and CXCR3-positive cells shared similar TRBV-TRBJ usage. The TRB CDR3s that CXCR3-positive naive cells carried were more hydrophobic than those of CXCR3-negative naive cells.

The specimen was naive CXCR3- CD8+ T cells from blood. Regarding subset: CD45RO-CCR7+CD27+CD95- naive CD8+ T cells lacking CXCR3 (TNR3-). The J gene is TRBJ1-5, the V gene TRBV12-5. The sequence came from a human donor in good health. Some clones in this sample may be carry-over from other donors' samples. CDR3 sequence: CASGLVGNSNQPQHF.